This entry features one TCR beta chain sequence. Its antigen is not identified. This specimen comes from a study of T cell repertoires and Cas9 in healthy adults. Overall study context: SpCas9-reactive CD4 and CD8 T cells were characterized for potency, cytotoxicity and lineage.

Germline trimming cut 3 bases from V and 1 base from J; bases unmatched to any gene: 7. Germline V CDR1 and CDR2: SGDLS, YYNGEE. The CDR3 length is 18 residues. Some clones are missing from TCRdb's copy, which holds only in-frame ones; the method was immunoSEQ multiplex PCR. The sample includes tens of thousands of clones, 92% of them seen just once. General observations from the study: SpCas9-reactive effector T cells were reportedly restrained in vitro by SpCas9-reactive regulatory T cells.

The rearrangement uses TRBV9 and TRBJ2-6; TRBD1 matches 10 bases. The receptor comes from a human donor in good health. Sequencing was done on a sample of CD4+ effector T cells (CD127+, CD25-, CD137-, CD154-) from PBMCs; culture status not recorded. CDR3 in amino acids: CASSARQGAVSGANVLTF. CDR3 in DNA: TGTGCCAGCAGCGCTCGACAGGGGGCGGTATCTGGGGCCAACGTCCTGACTTTC.